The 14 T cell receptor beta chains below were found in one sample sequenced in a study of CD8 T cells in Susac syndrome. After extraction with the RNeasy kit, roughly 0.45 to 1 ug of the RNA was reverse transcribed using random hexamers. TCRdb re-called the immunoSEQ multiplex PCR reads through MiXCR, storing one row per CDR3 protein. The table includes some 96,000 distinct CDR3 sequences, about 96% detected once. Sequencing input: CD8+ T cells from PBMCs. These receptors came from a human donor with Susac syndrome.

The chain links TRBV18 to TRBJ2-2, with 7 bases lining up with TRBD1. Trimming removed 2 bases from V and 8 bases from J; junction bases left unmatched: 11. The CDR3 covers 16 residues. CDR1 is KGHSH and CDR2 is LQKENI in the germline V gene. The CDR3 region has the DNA TGTGCCAGCTCACCAAGCCTAGGGACAGCCGGAGGGGAGCTGTTTTTT. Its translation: CASSPSLGTAGGELFF.

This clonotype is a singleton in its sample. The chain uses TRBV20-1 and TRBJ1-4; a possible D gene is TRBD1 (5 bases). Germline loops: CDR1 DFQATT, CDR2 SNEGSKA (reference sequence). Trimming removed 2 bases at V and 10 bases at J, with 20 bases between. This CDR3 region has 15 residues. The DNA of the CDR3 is TGCAGTGCTAGACTGGGGAAGGGGCAGGGCGGAAAACTGTTTTTT. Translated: CSARLGKGQGGKLFF.

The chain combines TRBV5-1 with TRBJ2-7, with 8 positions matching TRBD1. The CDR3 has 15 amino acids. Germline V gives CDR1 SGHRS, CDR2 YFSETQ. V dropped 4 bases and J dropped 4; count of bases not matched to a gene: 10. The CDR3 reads CASSPPDRVGYEQYF. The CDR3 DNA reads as TGCGCCAGCAGCCCGCCGGACAGGGTTGGTTACGAGCAGTACTTC.

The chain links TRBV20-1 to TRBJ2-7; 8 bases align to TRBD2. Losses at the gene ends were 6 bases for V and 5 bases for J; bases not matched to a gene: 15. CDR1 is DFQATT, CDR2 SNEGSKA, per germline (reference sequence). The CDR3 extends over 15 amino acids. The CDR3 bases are TGCAGTGCGCAGAATGATCGGACTAGCAGTAACGAGCAGTACTTC. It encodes CSAQNDRTSSNEQYF.

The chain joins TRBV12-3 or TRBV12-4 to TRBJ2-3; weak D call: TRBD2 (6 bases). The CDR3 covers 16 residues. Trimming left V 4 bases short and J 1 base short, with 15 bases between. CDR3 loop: CASSWGAGSGTDTQYF. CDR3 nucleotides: TGTGCCAGCAGTTGGGGTGCGGGGTCGGGCACAGATACGCAGTATTTT.

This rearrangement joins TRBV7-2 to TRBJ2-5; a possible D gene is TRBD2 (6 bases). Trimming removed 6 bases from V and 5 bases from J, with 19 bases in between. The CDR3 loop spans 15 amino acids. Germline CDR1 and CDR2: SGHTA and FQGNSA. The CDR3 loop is CASRPGLRMWETQYF. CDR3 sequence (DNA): TGTGCCAGCAGGCCGGGACTCCGAATGTGGGAGACCCAGTACTTC.

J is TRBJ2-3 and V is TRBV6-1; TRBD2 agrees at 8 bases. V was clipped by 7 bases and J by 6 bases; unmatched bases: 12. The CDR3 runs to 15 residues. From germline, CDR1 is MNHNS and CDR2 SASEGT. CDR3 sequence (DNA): TGTGCCAGCACTGAGGGTCGGGAGGGGACTGATACGCAGTATTTT. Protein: CASTEGREGTDTQYF.

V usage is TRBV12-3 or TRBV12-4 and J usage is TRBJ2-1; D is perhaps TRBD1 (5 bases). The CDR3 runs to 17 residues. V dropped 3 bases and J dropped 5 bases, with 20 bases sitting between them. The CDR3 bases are TGTGCCAGCAGTTTTTTTCTAGGTCAGGGAAACGACAATGAGCAGTTCTTC. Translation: CASSFFLGQGNDNEQFF.

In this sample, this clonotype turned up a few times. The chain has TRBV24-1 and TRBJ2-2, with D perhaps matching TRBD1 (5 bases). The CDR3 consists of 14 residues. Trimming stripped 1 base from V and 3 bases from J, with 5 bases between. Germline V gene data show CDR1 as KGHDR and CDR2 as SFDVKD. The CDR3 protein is CATSDFRDTGELFF. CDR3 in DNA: TGTGCCACCAGTGATTTCAGGGACACCGGGGAGCTGTTTTTT.

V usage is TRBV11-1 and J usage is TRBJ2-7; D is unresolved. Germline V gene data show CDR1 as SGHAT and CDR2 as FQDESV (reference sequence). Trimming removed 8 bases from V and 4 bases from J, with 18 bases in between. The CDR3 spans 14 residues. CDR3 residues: CASGLGDLGYEQYF. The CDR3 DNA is TGTGCCAGCGGGTTAGGAGACTTGGGGTACGAGCAGTACTTC. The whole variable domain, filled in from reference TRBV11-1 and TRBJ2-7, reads EAEVAQSPRYKITEKSQAVAFWCDPISGHATLYWYRQILGQGPELLVQFQDESVVDDSQLPKDRFSAERLKGVDSTLKIQPAELGDSAMYLCASGLGDLGYEQYFGPGTRLTVT.

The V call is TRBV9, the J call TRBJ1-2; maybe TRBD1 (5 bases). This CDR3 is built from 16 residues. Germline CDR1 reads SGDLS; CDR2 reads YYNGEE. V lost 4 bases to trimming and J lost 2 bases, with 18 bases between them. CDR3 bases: TGTGCCAGCAGCCCATGGGGGGACCGGGCAAACTATGGCTACACCTTC. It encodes CASSPWGDRANYGYTF.

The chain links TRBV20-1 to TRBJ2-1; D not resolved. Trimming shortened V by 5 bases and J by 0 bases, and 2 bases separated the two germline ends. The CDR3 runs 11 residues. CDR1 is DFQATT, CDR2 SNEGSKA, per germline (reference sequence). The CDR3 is CSAGSYNEQFF. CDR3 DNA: TGCAGTGCTGGCTCCTACAATGAGCAGTTCTTC.

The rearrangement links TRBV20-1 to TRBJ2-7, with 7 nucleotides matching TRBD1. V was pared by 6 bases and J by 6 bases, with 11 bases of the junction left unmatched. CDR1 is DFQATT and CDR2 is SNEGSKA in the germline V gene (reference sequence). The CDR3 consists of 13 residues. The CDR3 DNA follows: TGCAGTGCGGGTACAGGGGATTCTGGCGAGCAGTACTTC. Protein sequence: CSAGTGDSGEQYF.

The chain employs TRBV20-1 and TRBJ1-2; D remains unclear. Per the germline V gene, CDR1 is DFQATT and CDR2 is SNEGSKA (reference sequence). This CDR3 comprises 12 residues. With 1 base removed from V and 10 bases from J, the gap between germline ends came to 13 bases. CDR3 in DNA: TGCAGTGCTAGAGGGGGTATAGGGCCCTACACCTTC. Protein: CSARGGIGPYTF.